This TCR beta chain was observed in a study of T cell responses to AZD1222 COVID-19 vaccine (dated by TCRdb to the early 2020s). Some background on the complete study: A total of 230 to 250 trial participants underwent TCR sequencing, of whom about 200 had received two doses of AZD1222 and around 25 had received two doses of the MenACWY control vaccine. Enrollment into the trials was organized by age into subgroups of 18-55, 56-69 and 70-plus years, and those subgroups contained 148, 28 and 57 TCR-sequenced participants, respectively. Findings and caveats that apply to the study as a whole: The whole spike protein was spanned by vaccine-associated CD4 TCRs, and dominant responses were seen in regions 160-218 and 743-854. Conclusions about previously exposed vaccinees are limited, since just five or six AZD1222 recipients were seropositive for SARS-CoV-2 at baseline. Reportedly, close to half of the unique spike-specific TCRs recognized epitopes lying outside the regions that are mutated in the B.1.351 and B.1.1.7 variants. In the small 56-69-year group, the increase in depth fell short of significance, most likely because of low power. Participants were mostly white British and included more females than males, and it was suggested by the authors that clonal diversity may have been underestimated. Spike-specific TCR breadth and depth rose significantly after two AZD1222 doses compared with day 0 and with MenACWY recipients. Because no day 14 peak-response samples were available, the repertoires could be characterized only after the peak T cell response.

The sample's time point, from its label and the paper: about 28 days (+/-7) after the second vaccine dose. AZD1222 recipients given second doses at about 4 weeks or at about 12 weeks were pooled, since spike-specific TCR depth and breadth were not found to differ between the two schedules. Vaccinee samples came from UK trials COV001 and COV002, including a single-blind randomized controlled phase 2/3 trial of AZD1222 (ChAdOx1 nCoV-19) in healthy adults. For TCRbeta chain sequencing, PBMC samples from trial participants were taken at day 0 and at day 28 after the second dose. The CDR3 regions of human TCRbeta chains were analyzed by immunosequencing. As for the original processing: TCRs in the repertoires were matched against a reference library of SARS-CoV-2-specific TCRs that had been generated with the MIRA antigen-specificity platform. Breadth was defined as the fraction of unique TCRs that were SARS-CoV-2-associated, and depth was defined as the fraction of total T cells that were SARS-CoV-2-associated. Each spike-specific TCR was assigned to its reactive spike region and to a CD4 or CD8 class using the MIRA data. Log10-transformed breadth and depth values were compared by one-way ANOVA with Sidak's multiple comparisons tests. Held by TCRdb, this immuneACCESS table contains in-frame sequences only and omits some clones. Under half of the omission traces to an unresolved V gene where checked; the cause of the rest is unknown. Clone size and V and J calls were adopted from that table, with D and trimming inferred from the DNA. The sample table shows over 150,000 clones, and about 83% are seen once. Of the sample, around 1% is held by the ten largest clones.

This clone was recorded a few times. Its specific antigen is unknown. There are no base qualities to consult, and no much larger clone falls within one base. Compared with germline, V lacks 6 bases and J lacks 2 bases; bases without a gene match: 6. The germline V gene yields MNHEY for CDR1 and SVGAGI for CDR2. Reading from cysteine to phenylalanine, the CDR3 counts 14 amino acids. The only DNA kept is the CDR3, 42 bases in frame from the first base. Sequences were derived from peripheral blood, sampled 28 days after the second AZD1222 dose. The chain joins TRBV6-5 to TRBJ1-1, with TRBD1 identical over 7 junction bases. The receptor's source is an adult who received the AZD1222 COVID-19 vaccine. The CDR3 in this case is CASRSQGTNTEAFF. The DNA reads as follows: TGTGCCAGCAGGTCACAGGGGACAAACACTGAAGCTTTCTTT.